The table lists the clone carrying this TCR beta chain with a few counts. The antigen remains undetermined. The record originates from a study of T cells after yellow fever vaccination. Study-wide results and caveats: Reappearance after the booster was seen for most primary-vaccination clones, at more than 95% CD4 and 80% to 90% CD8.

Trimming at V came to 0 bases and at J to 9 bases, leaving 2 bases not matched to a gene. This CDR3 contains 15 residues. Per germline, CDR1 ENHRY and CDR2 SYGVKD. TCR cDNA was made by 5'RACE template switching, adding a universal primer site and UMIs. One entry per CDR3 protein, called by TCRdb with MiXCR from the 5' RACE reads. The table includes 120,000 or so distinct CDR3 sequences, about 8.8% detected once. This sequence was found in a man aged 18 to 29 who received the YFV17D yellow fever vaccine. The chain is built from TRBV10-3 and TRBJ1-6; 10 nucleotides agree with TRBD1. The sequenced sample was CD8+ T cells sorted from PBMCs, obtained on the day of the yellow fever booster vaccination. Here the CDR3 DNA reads TGTGCCATCAGTGAGTCCCGGACAGGGGGTTCACCCCTCCACTTT. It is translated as CAISESRTGGSPLHF.